This TCR beta chain comes out of a study of blood T cell repertoires in COVID-19. Study details: Spain, Italy and the United States supplied samples that represented acute and convalescent COVID-19.

Original handling: Cell counts per sample came from amplifying reference gene primers. Here immunoSEQ multiplex PCR was the method, and the copy in TCRdb shows in-frame clones only, minus some. V and J calls plus clone size are reproduced from that table; the DNA served to infer D and trimming. The sample contains some 200,000 clones, about 91% of which appear only once. Germline V gene sequence: CDR1 SGHRS, CDR2 YFSETQ. This CDR3 is built from 14 residues. The V end lost 3 bases, the J end lost 5 bases, and 12 bases lay between the germline ends. V usage is TRBV5-1 and J usage is TRBJ2-1; D is perhaps TRBD2 (5 bases). The TCR originated in a woman aged 40 to 50 with acute or convalescent COVID-19. Sequenced material: peripheral blood. The CDR3 DNA follows: TGCGCCAGCAGCTCGGACCCGGAGGACAATGAGCAGTTCTTC. This codes for CASSSDPEDNEQFF.